This TCR beta chain was obtained from a study of T cells expressing NK-cell markers. Findings and limits, study-wide: The study left the HCMV specificity of expanded NKG2C+ T cell clones unresolved.

The CDR3 totals 16 residues. For each CDR3 protein, TCRdb gives one entry from its re-call of the 5' RACE reads, without DNA. The repertoire table contains 500,000 to 700,000 distinct CDR3 sequences. For this clonotype: The antigen is not known.

The sequencing sample was made of blood T cells: a sorted CD56 or NKG2C T cell subset, CD4+ or CD8+ T cells, or bulk PBMC T cells (not recorded which). This clonotype was obtained from a man aged 18 to 30 in good health. The V and J genes are TRBV12-3 or TRBV12-4 and TRBJ1-1; TCRdb gives TRBD1 as the D gene, but with no DNA this cannot be confirmed. The CDR3 reads CASSPYSTGGHTEAFF.